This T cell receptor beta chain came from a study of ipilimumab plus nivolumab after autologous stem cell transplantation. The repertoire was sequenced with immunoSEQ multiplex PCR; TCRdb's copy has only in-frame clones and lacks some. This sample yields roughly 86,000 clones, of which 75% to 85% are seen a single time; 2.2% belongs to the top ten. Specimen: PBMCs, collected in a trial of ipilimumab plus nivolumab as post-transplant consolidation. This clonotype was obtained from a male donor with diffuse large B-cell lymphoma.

The DNA of the CDR3 is TGCGCCAGCAGCTTGGAGATAGCCAAAAACATTCAGTACTTC. Protein: CASSLEIAKNIQYF. The chain links TRBV5-1 to TRBJ2-4; no firm D call. The CDR3 spans 14 residues. V was cut by 0 bases and J by 0 bases, with 4 bases left in between. The germline V gene has CDR1 SGHRS and CDR2 YFSETQ.